Presented here are 27 T cell receptor beta chains from one specimen sequenced in a study of OX40 agonist ivuxolimab in advanced cancers. The table came from immunoSEQ multiplex PCR; TCRdb's copy has only in-frame clones and leaves some out. There are about 69,000 clones in the sample; around 89% occur only once, and about 6% lies in the top ten. The sequenced sample was CD4+ or CD8+ T cells sorted from blood, obtained in a trial of the OX40 agonist ivuxolimab. These receptor sequences come from an adult with an advanced solid tumor such as melanoma, head and neck, liver or kidney cancer.

CDR3 protein: CASSIGGPGPSIFYNEQFF. CDR3 bases: TGTGCCAGTAGTATAGGAGGACCGGGCCCATCGATATTCTACAATGAGCAGTTCTTC. The gene calls are TRBV19 and TRBJ2-1; D is undetermined. The germline CDR1 and CDR2 sequences are LNHDA and SQIVND (reference sequence). The CDR3 spans 19 residues. The ends were cut back, 1 base at V and 3 bases at J, with 22 bases in the middle.

This clone rates as medium-sized (0.01 to 0.1%). The rearrangement links TRBV4-3 to TRBJ1-1, with D hard to call. CDR3 length: 14 amino acids. Looked up from germline, CDR1 is LGHNA and CDR2 is YSLEER. V gave up 0 bases and J gave up 7 bases, with 12 bases separating them. CDR3 protein: CASSQDRWVLEAFF. CDR3 sequence (DNA): TGCGCCAGCAGCCAAGATCGGTGGGTACTTGAAGCTTTCTTT.

V usage is TRBV5-6 and J usage is TRBJ2-5, with 10 positions matching TRBD2. This CDR3 is 18 amino acids long. Germline V CDR1 and CDR2: SGHDT, YYEEEE. J lost 1 base, V lost 0 bases, and 9 bases had no gene match. The CDR3: CASSLDSVAGGRQETQYF. The CDR3 region has the DNA TGTGCCAGCAGCTTGGATTCGGTAGCGGGGGGTCGCCAAGAGACCCAGTACTTC.

The chain recombines TRBV4-1 with TRBJ1-2; D not resolved. This CDR3 spans 16 amino acids. Germline assignment: CDR1 MGHRA and CDR2 YSYEKL. Trimming left V 0 bases short and J 6 bases short, with 17 bases between. The CDR3 coding sequence is TGCGCCAGCAGCCAAGATCACGGCCGGGTGACGGATGGCTACACCTTC. Translation gives CASSQDHGRVTDGYTF.

The rearrangement uses TRBV28 and TRBJ2-7; 7 bases match TRBD1. Germline CDR1 MDHEN, CDR2 SYDVKM. CDR3 length equals 13 residues. With V trimmed by 10 bases and J by 2 bases, 8 bases remained unmatched. This CDR3 reads CATSFGQAYEQYF. The CDR3, as DNA: TGTGCCACCAGCTTTGGACAGGCCTACGAGCAGTACTTC. Full variable domain (remainder filled in from reference TRBV28 and TRBJ2-7): DVKVTQSSRYLVKRTGEKVFLECVQDMDHENMFWYRQDPGLGLRLIYFSYDVKMKEKGDIPEGYSVSREKKERFSLILESASTNQTSMYLCATSFGQAYEQYFGPGTRLTVT.

This chain links TRBV5-4 with TRBJ2-7, with D unresolved. Germline V gene data show CDR1 as SGHNT and CDR2 as YYREEE (reference sequence). This CDR3 contains 15 residues. V gave up 0 bases and J gave up 3 bases, with 13 bases separating them. CDR3 amino acids: CASSLDPDQLYEQYF. The CDR3 DNA is TGTGCCAGCAGCTTGGATCCAGATCAACTCTACGAGCAGTACTTC.

The chain joins TRBV7-6 to TRBJ1-2; 8 nucleotides line up with TRBD1. CDR1 and CDR2 from the germline V gene are SGHVS and FNYEAQ. There are 15 residues in the CDR3. V dropped 4 bases and J dropped 4; count of bases not matched to a gene: 8. As DNA, the CDR3 is TGTGCCAGCAGCTCGACAGGGGAAAGAAGCTATGGCTACACCTTC. This gives the protein CASSSTGERSYGYTF.

This chain uses TRBV4-1 with TRBJ2-5; D perhaps matches TRBD2 (5 bases). CDR1 and CDR2 (germline): MGHRA, YSYEKL. The CDR3 spans 17 residues. V shed 3 bases and J shed 1 base, with 18 bases lying between them. The CDR3 nucleotides read TGCGCCAGCAGCCAGCACGGAGCTAACCGGGGCCAAGAGACCCAGTACTTC. As protein: CASSQHGANRGQETQYF.

The J gene is TRBJ2-3, the V gene TRBV27, with TRBD2 matching over 7 bases. The trim removed 6 bases at V and 2 bases at J, leaving 14 bases unmatched. The CDR3 has 17 residues. Germline CDR1 and CDR2: MNHEY and SMNVEV (reference sequence). CDR3 in DNA: TGTGCCAGCAGCCCTTACGCACGGGACTACCCCACAGATACGCAGTATTTT. Translated, it gives CASSPYARDYPTDTQYF.

The V and J genes are TRBV4-3 and TRBJ1-2; tentatively, D is TRBD1 (5 bases). The germline V gene has CDR1 LGHNA and CDR2 YSLEER. The V end was cut by 1 base, the J end by 6 bases, with 9 bases between. This CDR3 has 13 amino acids. The CDR3: CASSQGLGHGYTF. The CDR3, as DNA: TGCGCCAGCAGCCAAGGGTTGGGGCATGGCTACACCTTC.

The chain combines TRBV7-9 with TRBJ2-1; perhaps D is TRBD1 or TRBD2 (5 bases each). Germline loops: CDR1 SEHNR, CDR2 FQNEAQ (reference sequence). The CDR3 sequence is 15 residues long. V lost 5 bases and J 1 base, leaving 12 bases between the germline ends. In DNA, the CDR3 is TGTGCCAGCAGCCCTCTAGAGGGGTCCTACAATGAGCAGTTCTTC. Encoded protein: CASSPLEGSYNEQFF.

This clone has a single count. V is TRBV4-3 and J is TRBJ1-2, with 7 bases fitting TRBD1. Germline-derived CDR1 and CDR2 are LGHNA and YSLEER. With V trimmed by 0 bases and J by 2 bases, 6 bases remained unmatched. The CDR3 extends over 16 amino acids. The chain's CDR3 is CASSQDSTGPNYGYTF. As DNA, the CDR3 is TGCGCCAGCAGCCAAGACTCGACAGGGCCCAACTATGGCTACACCTTC.

V and J are TRBV19 and TRBJ2-7; 10 positions agree with TRBD1. V shed 3 bases and J 2 bases; nucleotides not matched to a gene: 4. The CDR3 runs 15 residues. Germline CDR1 is LNHDA and CDR2 is SQIVND (reference sequence). The CDR3 bases are TGTGCCAGTAGTATCGGACAGGGGGTTACCTACGAGCAGTACTTC. It translates to CASSIGQGVTYEQYF.

The chain uses TRBV5-4 and TRBJ1-1; D gene uncertain. CDR3 length: 13 amino acids. CDR1 is SGHNT, CDR2 YYREEE, per germline (reference sequence). V gave up 3 bases and J gave up 5 bases, with 11 bases separating them. CDR3: CASSYDGRTEAFF. The DNA for the CDR3 is TGTGCCAGCAGCTACGACGGACGAACTGAAGCTTTCTTT.

This sequence joins TRBV5-6 and TRBJ1-2; weak D call: TRBD1 (6 bases). The germline CDR1 and CDR2 sequences are SGHDT and YYEEEE. The CDR3 totals 15 residues. V was cut by 0 bases and J by 2 bases, with 11 bases left in between. The CDR3 sequence is CASSLDGQINYGYTF. Written as DNA, the CDR3 is TGTGCCAGCAGCTTGGACGGACAGATCAACTATGGCTACACCTTC.

The chain employs TRBV28 and TRBJ2-3; D is unclear. Germline V gives CDR1 MDHEN, CDR2 SYDVKM. The CDR3 contains 14 residues. V was shortened by 0 bases and J by 2 bases, with 6 bases between the two germline ends. CDR3 sequence: CASSLWRHTDTQYF. Written as DNA, the CDR3 is TGTGCCAGCAGTTTATGGCGGCACACAGATACGCAGTATTTT.

This chain links TRBV19 with TRBJ2-7; the match to TRBD1 covers 9 bases. J gave up 5 bases and V 5 bases, and 7 bases lay outside the gene matches. This CDR3 contains 14 residues. CDR1 is LNHDA, CDR2 SQIVND, per germline (reference sequence). The CDR3 nucleotides read TGTGCCAGTAGTTTCGGACAGGGGCACCACGAGCAGTACTTC. Translated: CASSFGQGHHEQYF.

This chain's CDR3 is CASSLAEAYEQYF. In DNA form, the CDR3 reads TGTGCCAGCAGTCTCGCCGAGGCCTACGAGCAGTACTTC. V is TRBV27 and J is TRBJ2-7; D gene uncertain. Trimming took 5 bases from V and 2 from J, leaving 10 bases between them. Germline V gene data show CDR1 as MNHEY and CDR2 as SMNVEV (reference sequence). This CDR3 has 13 amino acids.

V gene TRBV28 combines with J gene TRBJ2-1; D is unclear. The germline V and J ends were trimmed by 6 bases and 6 bases, with 24 bases remaining between them. Germline CDR1 reads MDHEN; CDR2 reads SYDVKM. The CDR3 sequence is 17 residues long. As DNA, the CDR3 is TGTGCCAGCAGAGCGTCGAGAAAAGGACCGAAGACCAATGAGCAGTTCTTC. Protein: CASRASRKGPKTNEQFF.

The chain uses TRBV27 and TRBJ2-1; 7 bases align to TRBD1. The CDR3 loop spans 15 amino acids. From germline, CDR1 is MNHEY and CDR2 SMNVEV (reference sequence). J gave up 3 bases and V 0 bases, and 2 bases lay outside the gene matches. The CDR3 coding sequence is TGTGCCAGCAGTTTATCGCCAGGGGGCTACAATGAGCAGTTCTTC. Amino acid sequence: CASSLSPGGYNEQFF.

The J gene is TRBJ2-5, the V gene TRBV4-1; TRBD2 agrees at 7 bases. The last part of the DNA fits TRBJ2-7 better; the J call may be wrong. The CDR3 sequence is 16 residues long. Per germline, CDR1 MGHRA and CDR2 YSYEKL. Here the CDR3 DNA reads TGCGCCAGCAGCCAAGATTCCGGCGGGGGCTCCTACGAGCAGTACTTC. Translated: CASSQDSGGGSYEQYF.

As regards this clone: The junction does not match germline at one end; this may be a read error. The chain carries TRBV4-3 and TRBJ1-1; D ambiguous. CDR3 length: 11 residues. The germline V gene encodes CDR1 LGHNA and CDR2 YSLEER. The CDR3 DNA sequence: TGCGCCAGCAGCCAAGGTACGAGAGCCGCGTTT. It specifies CASSQGTRAAF.

This sequence joins TRBV7-3 and TRBJ2-1; D could derive from TRBD1 or TRBD2 (5 bases each). This CDR3 contains 18 residues. The V gene lost 4 bases and the J gene lost 4 bases, with 23 bases spanning the gap. Germline values: CDR1 SGHTA, CDR2 FQGTGA. CDR3 bases: TGTGCCAGCAGCTCACCCCTCGGGGACGTAACCCTATACAATGAGCAGTTCTTC. Amino acid sequence: CASSSPLGDVTLYNEQFF.

J is TRBJ2-7 and V is TRBV4-3; D might be TRBD1 (6 bases). Germline loops: CDR1 LGHNA, CDR2 YSLEER. The V gene lost 1 base and the J gene lost 6 bases, with 10 bases spanning the gap. The CDR3 totals 13 residues. The CDR3 coding sequence is TGCGCCAGCAGCCAAGTTCAGGGGAGCGAGCAGTACTTC. Its translation is CASSQVQGSEQYF.

This chain links TRBV4-2 with TRBJ2-1, with D uncertain. The CDR3 extends over 16 amino acids. Germline CDR1 reads LGHNA; CDR2 reads YNFKEQ. Between the trimmed V and J ends, which lost 0 bases and 1 base, there was a span of 10 bases. This CDR3 is CASSQEETLSYNEQFF. The DNA of the CDR3 is TGTGCCAGCAGCCAAGAGGAAACCCTATCCTACAATGAGCAGTTCTTC.

The rearrangement joins TRBV28 to TRBJ2-3; D perhaps matches TRBD2 (6 bases). The germline V gene encodes CDR1 MDHEN and CDR2 SYDVKM. Trimming took off 3 bases at V and 0 bases at J, with 7 bases between the two ends. This CDR3 has 14 residues. The CDR3 bases are TGTGCCAGCAGTTTGGCGGGGAGCACAGATACGCAGTATTTT. Protein sequence: CASSLAGSTDTQYF. Variable domain in full (rest from reference TRBV28 and TRBJ2-3): DVKVTQSSRYLVKRTGEKVFLECVQDMDHENMFWYRQDPGLGLRLIYFSYDVKMKEKGDIPEGYSVSREKKERFSLILESASTNQTSMYLCASSLAGSTDTQYFGPGTRLTVL.

This chain links TRBV6-5 with TRBJ2-3; D perhaps matches TRBD1 (5 bases). V dropped 6 bases and J dropped 0 bases, with 10 bases sitting between them. The CDR3 is 14 residues long. Germline CDR1 is MNHEY and CDR2 is SVGAGI. CDR3 residues: CASSTGPSTDTQYF. The CDR3, as DNA: TGTGCCAGCAGCACAGGTCCAAGCACAGATACGCAGTATTTT.